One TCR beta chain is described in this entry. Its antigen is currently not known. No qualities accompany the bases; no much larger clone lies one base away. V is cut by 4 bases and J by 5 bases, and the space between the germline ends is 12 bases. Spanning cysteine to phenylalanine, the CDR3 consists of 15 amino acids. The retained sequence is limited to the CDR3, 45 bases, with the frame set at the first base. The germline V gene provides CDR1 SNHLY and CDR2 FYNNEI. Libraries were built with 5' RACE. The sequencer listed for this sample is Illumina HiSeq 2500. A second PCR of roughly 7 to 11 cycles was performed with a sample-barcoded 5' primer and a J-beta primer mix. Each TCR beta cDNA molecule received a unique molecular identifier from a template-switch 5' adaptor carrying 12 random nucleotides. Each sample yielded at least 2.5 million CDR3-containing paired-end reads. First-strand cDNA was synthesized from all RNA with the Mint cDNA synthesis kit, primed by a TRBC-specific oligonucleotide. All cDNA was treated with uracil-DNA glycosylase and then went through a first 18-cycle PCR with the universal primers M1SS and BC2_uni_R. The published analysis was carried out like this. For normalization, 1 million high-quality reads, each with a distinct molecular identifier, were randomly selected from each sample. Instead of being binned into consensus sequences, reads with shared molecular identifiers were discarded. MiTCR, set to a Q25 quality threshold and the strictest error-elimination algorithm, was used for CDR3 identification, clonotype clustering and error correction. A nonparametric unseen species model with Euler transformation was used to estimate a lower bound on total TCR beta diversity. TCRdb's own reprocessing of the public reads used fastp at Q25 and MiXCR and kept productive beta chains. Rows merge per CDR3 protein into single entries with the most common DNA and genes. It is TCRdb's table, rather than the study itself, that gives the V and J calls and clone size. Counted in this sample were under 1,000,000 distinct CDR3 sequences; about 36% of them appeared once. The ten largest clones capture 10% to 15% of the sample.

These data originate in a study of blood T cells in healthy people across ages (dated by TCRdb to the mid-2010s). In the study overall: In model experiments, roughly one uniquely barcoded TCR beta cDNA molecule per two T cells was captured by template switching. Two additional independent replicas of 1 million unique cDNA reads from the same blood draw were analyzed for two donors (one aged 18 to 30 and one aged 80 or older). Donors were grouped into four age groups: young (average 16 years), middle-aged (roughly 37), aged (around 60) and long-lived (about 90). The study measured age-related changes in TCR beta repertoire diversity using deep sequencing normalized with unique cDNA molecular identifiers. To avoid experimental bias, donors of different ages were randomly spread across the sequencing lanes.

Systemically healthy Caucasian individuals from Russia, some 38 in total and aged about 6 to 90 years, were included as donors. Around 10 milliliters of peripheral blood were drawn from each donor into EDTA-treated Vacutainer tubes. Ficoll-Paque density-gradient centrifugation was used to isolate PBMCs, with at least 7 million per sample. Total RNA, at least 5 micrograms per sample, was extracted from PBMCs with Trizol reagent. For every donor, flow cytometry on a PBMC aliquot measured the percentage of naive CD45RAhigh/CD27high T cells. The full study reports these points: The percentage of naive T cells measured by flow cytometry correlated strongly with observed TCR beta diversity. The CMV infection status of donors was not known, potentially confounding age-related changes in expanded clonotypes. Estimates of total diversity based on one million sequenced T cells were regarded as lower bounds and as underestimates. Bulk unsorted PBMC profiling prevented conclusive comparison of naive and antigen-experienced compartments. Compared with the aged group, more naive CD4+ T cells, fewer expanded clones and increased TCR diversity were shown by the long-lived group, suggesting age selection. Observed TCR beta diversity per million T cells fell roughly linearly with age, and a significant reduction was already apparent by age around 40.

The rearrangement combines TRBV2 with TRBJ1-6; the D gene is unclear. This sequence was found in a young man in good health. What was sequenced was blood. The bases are TGTGCCAGCAGTGGCACAGTGGAGAATAATTCACCCCTCCACTTT. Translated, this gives CASSGTVENNSPLHF.